This T cell receptor beta chain derives from a study of blood T cell repertoires in COVID-19. At the level of the study: Sites in the United States, Italy and Spain provided acute and convalescent COVID-19 samples. In each case, the material was cDNA or gDNA derived from T cells, B-cell-depleted T cells, or PBMCs.

The method was immunoSEQ multiplex PCR; TCRdb's version includes in-frame clones alone and lacks a portion of them. The sample includes approximately 240,000 clones, roughly 90% of them seen just once. The CDR3 has 15 residues. CDR1 and CDR2 (germline): KGHSY, FQNENV. V dropped 4 bases and J dropped 0; count of bases not matched to a gene: 4. This sequence originates from a woman between 40 and 50 years old who had recovered from COVID-19. The source material was peripheral blood. The rearrangement joins TRBV16 to TRBJ1-1; 8 bases are shared with TRBD1. CDR3 residues: CASSRSGQVNTEAFF. DNA of the CDR3: TGTGCCAGCAGCCGATCGGGACAGGTGAACACTGAAGCTTTCTTT.